What follows describes a single T cell receptor (beta chain). The repertoire was sequenced with immunoSEQ multiplex PCR; TCRdb's copy has only in-frame clones and lacks some. The repertoire holds fewer than 130,000 clones, with 60% to 80% as singletons. The sample belongs to a study of blood T cell repertoires in COVID-19. In germline, CDR1 is MNHEY, CDR2 SVGEGT. V was shortened by 0 bases and J by 4 bases, with 13 bases between the two germline ends. This CDR3 is built from 16 residues. The receptor comes from a woman of 80 years or more with active or convalescent COVID-19. The chain couples TRBV6-2 or TRBV6-3 to TRBJ2-1, with D perhaps TRBD2 (5 bases). The sample comprised peripheral blood. In nucleotides, the CDR3 is TGTGCCAGCAGTTACTCGAGGGAGTTGGGTTACAATGAGCAGTTCTTC. Amino acid sequence: CASSYSRELGYNEQFF.